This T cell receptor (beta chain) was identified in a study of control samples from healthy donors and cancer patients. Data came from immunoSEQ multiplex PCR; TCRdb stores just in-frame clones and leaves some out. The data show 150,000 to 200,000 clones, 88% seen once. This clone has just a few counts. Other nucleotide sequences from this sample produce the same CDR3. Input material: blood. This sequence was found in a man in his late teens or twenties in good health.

This CDR3 reads CASSLIATNEKLFF. Written as DNA, the CDR3 is TGTGCCAGCAGCCTGATTGCAACTAATGAAAAACTGTTTTTT. The J gene is TRBJ1-4, the V gene TRBV5-6; no definite D call. CDR3 length: 14 residues. Germline loops: CDR1 SGHDT, CDR2 YYEEEE. With 4 bases removed from V and 0 bases from J, the gap between germline ends came to 7 bases.